The next 29 T cell receptor beta chains were all read from a single sample in a study of shared clonotypes between healthy human individuals. The data were produced by immunoSEQ multiplex PCR, yet TCRdb's version contains in-frame clones alone and is incomplete. Of about 2.3 million clones in the sample, roughly 90% were seen once. Sequences were obtained from naive CD4+ T cells from PBMCs. Specified subset: CD45RA+ positively selected. Every receptor here comes from a man between 18 and 35 years old in good health. Some clones in this sample may be carry-over from other donors' samples.

This rearrangement joins TRBV4-1 to TRBJ1-1; D is perhaps TRBD1 (5 bases). The germline V gene has CDR1 MGHRA and CDR2 YSYEKL. With 3 bases removed from V and 1 base from J, the gap between germline ends came to 15 bases. This CDR3 region has 16 residues. The CDR3, as DNA: TGCGCCAGCAGCCAGGGGTACGACAGACCGAACACTGAAGCTTTCTTT. Encoded protein: CASSQGYDRPNTEAFF.

The rearrangement joins TRBV6-5 to TRBJ2-4; 7 bases align to TRBD2. In germline, CDR1 is MNHEY, CDR2 SVGAGI. This CDR3 is 15 amino acids long. J gave up 4 bases and V 5 bases, and 8 bases lay outside the gene matches. The CDR3 bases are TGTGCCAGCAGTCTCGCAGCGGGATCTAAAAACATTCAGTACTTC. Its protein is CASSLAAGSKNIQYF.

The chain has TRBV6-1 and TRBJ2-1; D call uncertain. Trimming shortened V by 2 bases and J by 6 bases, and 14 bases separated the two germline ends. CDR1 MNHNS and CDR2 SASEGT come from the germline V gene. This CDR3 comprises 15 residues. CDR3 sequence reads: CASSEQPGIGNEQFF. In nucleotides, the CDR3 is TGTGCCAGCAGTGAACAACCAGGTATTGGCAATGAGCAGTTCTTC.

The chain links TRBV5-1 to TRBJ2-3; D unresolved. Trimming took off 2 bases at V and 0 bases at J, with 10 bases between the two ends. CDR3 size: 15 residues. Germline lookup yields CDR1 SGHRS and CDR2 YFSETQ. The CDR3 spells CASSFSATSTDTQYF. The CDR3 nucleotides are TGCGCCAGCAGCTTCAGCGCTACTAGCACAGATACGCAGTATTTT.

The chain is built from TRBV6-6 and TRBJ2-4; D might be TRBD1 (5 bases). The germline CDR1 and CDR2 sequences are MNHNY and SVGAGI (reference sequence). V lost 7 bases and J 9 bases, leaving 13 bases between the germline ends. The CDR3 is 12 amino acids. CDR3 amino acids: CASTPGQGIQYF. The CDR3 coding sequence is TGTGCCAGCACCCCAGGGCAGGGCATTCAGTACTTC.

This chain uses TRBV18 with TRBJ2-5; D is unclear. Germline V CDR1 and CDR2: KGHSH, LQKENI. Trimming pared 3 bases from V and 4 bases from J, leaving 9 bases between. There are 13 residues in the CDR3. This CDR3 reads CASSPDLGETQYF. CDR3 nucleotides: TGTGCCAGCTCACCCGATTTAGGAGAGACCCAGTACTTC.

The chain employs TRBV14 and TRBJ2-1, with D possibly being TRBD1 (6 bases). Trimming removed 3 bases at V and 3 bases at J, with 15 bases between. Germline-derived CDR1 and CDR2 are SGHDN and FVKESK. The CDR3 contains 16 residues. DNA of the CDR3: TGTGCCAGCAGCCAGTTTGGACAGAGCGGCTACAATGAGCAGTTCTTC. Its protein product is CASSQFGQSGYNEQFF.

A remark on this clone: Additional DNA sequences in this sample encode the identical CDR3. The rearrangement links TRBV7-2 to TRBJ2-7; D is possibly TRBD1 (5 bases). Germline V lookup: CDR1 SGHTA, CDR2 FQGNSA. This CDR3 has 12 residues. The germline V and J ends were trimmed by 5 bases and 4 bases, with 9 bases remaining between them. The CDR3 is CASSAQGYEQYF. Written as DNA, the CDR3 is TGTGCCAGCAGCGCTCAGGGTTACGAGCAGTACTTC. The full variable domain, completed using reference TRBV7-2 and TRBJ2-7, is GAGVSQSPSNKVTEKGKDVELRCDPISGHTALYWYRQSLGQGLEFLIYFQGNSAPDKSGLPSDRFSAERTGGSVSTLTIQRTQQEDSAVYLCASSAQGYEQYFGPGTRLTVT.

This chain connects TRBV7-3 to TRBJ2-2; possibly TRBD1 for D (5 bases). Trimming shortened V by 5 bases and J by 1 base, and 11 bases separated the two germline ends. The length of the CDR3 is 15 residues. Germline values: CDR1 SGHTA, CDR2 FQGTGA. In DNA form, the CDR3 reads TGTGCCAGCAGCGCCGACAGCTTGAACACCGGGGAGCTGTTTTTT. Residues: CASSADSLNTGELFF.

The genes are TRBV7-2 and TRBJ2-2; the D call may be TRBD1 or TRBD2 (5 bases each). The CDR3 length is 17 residues. CDR1 is SGHTA and CDR2 is FQGNSA in the germline V gene. Trimming stripped 1 base from V and 0 bases from J, with 12 bases between. The CDR3 bases are TGTGCCAGCAGCTTAGGAGCCGGGACCGCGAACACCGGGGAGCTGTTTTTT. Translation: CASSLGAGTANTGELFF.

The chain is built from TRBV5-5 and TRBJ2-1; D not resolved. Germline V gene lookup returns CDR1 SGHKS and CDR2 YYEKEE (reference sequence). The CDR3 is made up of 13 amino acids. V lost 0 bases and J 9 bases, leaving 10 bases between the germline ends. CDR3 DNA sequence: TGTGCCAGCAGCTTGGAAAGCAATACTGAGCAGTTCTTC. Amino acid sequence: CASSLESNTEQFF.

The chain joins TRBV7-7 to TRBJ2-3; TRBD1 might be the D (6 bases). The CDR3 has 15 residues. CDR1 and CDR2 (germline): SSHAT, FNYEAQ (reference sequence). V was cut by 5 bases and J by 2 bases, with 14 bases left in between. The CDR3 DNA reads as TGTGCCAGCAGCCCAGGGGAGCGGAACACAGATACGCAGTATTTT. Translation gives CASSPGERNTDTQYF.

This sequence joins TRBV27 and TRBJ1-5; possibly TRBD1 for D (6 bases). This CDR3 is built from 15 residues. CDR1 is MNHEY and CDR2 is SMNVEV in the germline V gene (reference sequence). The ends were cut back, 5 bases at V and 7 bases at J, with 18 bases in the middle. This chain's CDR3 is CASSPGAGVKQPQHF. Here the CDR3 DNA reads TGTGCCAGCAGTCCAGGGGCCGGGGTCAAACAGCCCCAGCATTTT.

This clone has only a few counts. This chain connects TRBV5-1 to TRBJ2-2; weak D call: TRBD1 (5 bases). Germline V CDR1 and CDR2: SGHRS, YFSETQ. The CDR3 consists of 15 residues. V lost 4 bases to trimming and J lost 1 base, with 11 bases between them. CDR3 bases: TGCGCCAGCAGCCTCGGACACGGGAACACCGGGGAGCTGTTTTTT. This sequence encodes CASSLGHGNTGELFF. The full variable domain, in which reference TRBV5-1 and TRBJ2-2 provide the parts outside the CDR3, is KAGVTQTPRYLIKTRGQQVTLSCSPISGHRSVSWYQQTPGQGLQFLFEYFSETQRNKGNFPGRFSGRQFSNSRSEMNVSTLELGDSALYLCASSLGHGNTGELFFGEGSRLTVL.

V is TRBV2 and J is TRBJ2-4, with 9 bases fitting TRBD1. V trimming: 6 bases; J trimming: 7 bases; junction bases outside the gene matches: 10. Germline V CDR1 and CDR2: SNHLY, FYNNEI. This CDR3 is built from 15 residues. The CDR3 protein is CASRSLQGAVNIQYF. The CDR3 DNA is TGTGCCAGCAGATCCCTACAGGGGGCCGTTAACATTCAGTACTTC.

This sequence joins TRBV7-9 and TRBJ2-3, with a possible D match to TRBD2 (5 bases). The CDR3 consists of 12 residues. V lost 8 bases and J lost 9, with 15 bases in between. Looked up from germline, CDR1 is SEHNR and CDR2 is FQNEAQ (reference sequence). The CDR3 region has the DNA TGTGCCAGCTTCCGGGCAGGAGGCACGCAGTATTTT. This codes for CASFRAGGTQYF. Looking up the rest from reference TRBV7-9 and TRBJ2-3 gives the full variable domain: DTGVSQNPRHKITKRGQNVTFRCDPISEHNRLYWYRQTLGQGPEFLTYFQNEAQLEKSRLLSDRFSAERPKGSFSTLEIQRTEQGDSAMYLCASFRAGGTQYFGPGTRLTVL.

The V call is TRBV6-4, the J call TRBJ2-3; D gene uncertain. The V and J ends lost 5 bases and 4 bases respectively, with 13 bases between them. The CDR3 spans 14 residues. Germline assignment: CDR1 MRHNA and CDR2 SNTAGT. The CDR3 protein is CASSKGPGPDTQYF. CDR3 coding DNA: TGTGCCAGCAGTAAGGGCCCTGGGCCAGATACGCAGTATTTT.

V gene TRBV5-1 combines with J gene TRBJ2-3; perhaps TRBD2 as D (5 bases). The CDR3 runs to 15 residues. Germline loops: CDR1 SGHRS, CDR2 YFSETQ. V lost 4 bases, J lost 6 bases, and 18 bases lay in between. CDR3 sequence reads: CASSPLPGLSDTQYF. DNA for the CDR3: TGCGCCAGCAGCCCCCTTCCCGGACTCAGCGATACGCAGTATTTT.

The rearrangement joins TRBV10-3 to TRBJ1-1; no firm D call. The ends were cut back, 1 base at V and 0 bases at J, with 6 bases in the middle. CDR1 ENHRY and CDR2 SYGVKD come from the germline V gene. This CDR3 has 14 residues. CDR3 nucleotide sequence: TGTGCCATCAGTGAGTTGGCGGTGAACACTGAAGCTTTCTTT. The encoded protein is CAISELAVNTEAFF.

This clone was counted once. This rearrangement joins TRBV28 to TRBJ1-2, with D perhaps matching TRBD1 (6 bases). The CDR3 sequence is 13 residues long. V was clipped by 8 bases and J by 3 bases, with 13 bases between them. The germline V gene encodes CDR1 MDHEN and CDR2 SYDVKM. The CDR3 sequence: CASRQAGDYGYTF. The CDR3 DNA follows: TGTGCCAGCCGTCAGGCAGGGGACTATGGCTACACCTTC.

The V call is TRBV10-1, the J call TRBJ2-3; TRBD1 matches 10 bases. The CDR3 runs to 17 residues. The germline CDR1 and CDR2 sequences are WNHNN and SYGVQD (reference sequence). V was clipped by 2 bases and J by 1 base; unmatched bases: 6. The CDR3 coding sequence is TGCGCCAGCAGTGAGGACAGGGGGCTGGTGGGCACAGATACGCAGTATTTT. The encoded protein is CASSEDRGLVGTDTQYF.

The chain is built from TRBV4-1 and TRBJ1-6; a possible D gene is TRBD1 (5 bases). V was pared by 3 bases and J by 10 bases, with 10 bases between. Looked up from germline, CDR1 is MGHRA and CDR2 is YSYEKL. The CDR3 length is 13 residues. Here the CDR3 reads CASSHPQGSPLHF. The CDR3 nucleotides are TGCGCCAGCAGCCACCCCCAGGGCTCACCCCTCCACTTT.

The genes are TRBV14 and TRBJ1-2; possibly TRBD1 for D (5 bases). The germline gives CDR1 SGHDN, CDR2 FVKESK. The CDR3 extends over 13 amino acids. Trimming stripped 4 bases from V and 8 bases from J, with 14 bases between. The DNA for the CDR3 is TGTGCCAGCAGCCTGGCCCGACAGACAGGCTACACCTTC. Protein product: CASSLARQTGYTF.

The rearrangement joins TRBV6-1 to TRBJ2-3; D is uncertain. Germline V CDR1 and CDR2: MNHNS, SASEGT. The CDR3 loop spans 10 amino acids. The CDR3 DNA is TGTGCTGTAAGGTTAGATACGCAGTATTTT. It encodes CAVRLDTQYF.

The gene calls are TRBV7-9 and TRBJ1-1; D ambiguous. Germline V lookup: CDR1 SEHNR, CDR2 FQNEAQ (reference sequence). This CDR3 spans 12 amino acids. Trimming left V 3 bases short and J 5 bases short, with 7 bases between. In nucleotides, the CDR3 is TGTGCCAGCAGCTTGGTAGAAACTGAAGCTTTCTTT. The encoded protein is CASSLVETEAFF.

This clone has only one observation. The chain has TRBV2 and TRBJ2-1, with D hard to call. Between the trimmed V and J ends, which lost 4 bases and 0 bases, there was a span of 7 bases. Germline CDR1 SNHLY, CDR2 FYNNEI. This CDR3 contains 14 residues. CDR3 loop: CASSGDSSYNEQFF. CDR3 coding DNA: TGTGCCAGCAGTGGGGATAGCTCCTACAATGAGCAGTTCTTC.

The rearrangement joins TRBV7-6 to TRBJ2-7; possible D gene TRBD2, 7 bases. In germline, CDR1 is SGHVS, CDR2 FNYEAQ. With 5 bases removed from V and 5 bases from J, the gap between germline ends came to 19 bases. The CDR3 spans 15 residues. CDR3 loop: CASSPRGGGWDEQYF. CDR3 DNA sequence: TGTGCCAGCAGCCCGAGGGGCGGGGGCTGGGACGAGCAGTACTTC. The full variable domain, in which reference TRBV7-6 and TRBJ2-7 provide the parts outside the CDR3, is GAGVSQSPRYKVTKRGQDVALRCDPISGHVSLYWYRQALGQGPEFLTYFNYEAQQDKSGLPNDRFSAERPEGSISTLTIQRTEQRDSAMYRCASSPRGGGWDEQYFGPGTRLTVT.

As concerns this clone: This sample includes further DNA sequences coding for the same CDR3. The V and J genes are TRBV28 and TRBJ1-2, with TRBD1 matching over 8 bases. The CDR3 has 13 amino acids. Germline V gene sequence: CDR1 MDHEN, CDR2 SYDVKM. The J segment lost 3 bases and the V segment lost 5 bases, leaving 2 bases of the junction unmatched. The CDR3 is CASSQGADYGYTF. CDR3 DNA sequence: TGTGCCAGCAGTCAGGGGGCTGACTATGGCTACACCTTC.

V and J are TRBV5-1 and TRBJ1-3; D perhaps matches TRBD1 (6 bases). The CDR3 has 16 residues. The V gene's germline CDR1 is SGHRS and CDR2 YFSETQ. Trimming removed 0 bases from V and 0 bases from J, with 10 bases in between. The CDR3 protein is CASSLAGVYSGNTIYF. In DNA form, the CDR3 reads TGCGCCAGCAGCTTGGCAGGGGTCTACTCTGGAAACACCATATATTTT.